The present entry profiles one T cell receptor beta chain with its context. Its antigen is currently unknown. The sample comes from a study of T cells in localized non-small cell lung cancer. Study outcomes and limitations: Adjacent lung had a median roughly 60 of the 100 largest tumor clones.

CDR1 and CDR2 from the germline V gene are SGHTS and YDEGEE. The ends were cut back, 2 bases at V and 7 bases at J, with 13 bases in the middle. The CDR3 runs 15 residues. Data came from immunoSEQ multiplex PCR; TCRdb stores just in-frame clones and leaves some out. Counted here are more than 50,000 clones, about 83% occurring once; the ten biggest clones make up around 20%. Sample: peripheral blood, taken before any cancer treatment. The chain employs TRBV5-8 and TRBJ1-6, with D perhaps TRBD1 (5 bases). The sequence came from a female donor older than 55 with stage II squamous cell lung carcinoma. CDR3 in amino acids: CASSFGGMENSPLHF. CDR3 bases: TGTGCCAGCAGCTTCGGGGGGATGGAAAATTCACCCCTCCACTTT.